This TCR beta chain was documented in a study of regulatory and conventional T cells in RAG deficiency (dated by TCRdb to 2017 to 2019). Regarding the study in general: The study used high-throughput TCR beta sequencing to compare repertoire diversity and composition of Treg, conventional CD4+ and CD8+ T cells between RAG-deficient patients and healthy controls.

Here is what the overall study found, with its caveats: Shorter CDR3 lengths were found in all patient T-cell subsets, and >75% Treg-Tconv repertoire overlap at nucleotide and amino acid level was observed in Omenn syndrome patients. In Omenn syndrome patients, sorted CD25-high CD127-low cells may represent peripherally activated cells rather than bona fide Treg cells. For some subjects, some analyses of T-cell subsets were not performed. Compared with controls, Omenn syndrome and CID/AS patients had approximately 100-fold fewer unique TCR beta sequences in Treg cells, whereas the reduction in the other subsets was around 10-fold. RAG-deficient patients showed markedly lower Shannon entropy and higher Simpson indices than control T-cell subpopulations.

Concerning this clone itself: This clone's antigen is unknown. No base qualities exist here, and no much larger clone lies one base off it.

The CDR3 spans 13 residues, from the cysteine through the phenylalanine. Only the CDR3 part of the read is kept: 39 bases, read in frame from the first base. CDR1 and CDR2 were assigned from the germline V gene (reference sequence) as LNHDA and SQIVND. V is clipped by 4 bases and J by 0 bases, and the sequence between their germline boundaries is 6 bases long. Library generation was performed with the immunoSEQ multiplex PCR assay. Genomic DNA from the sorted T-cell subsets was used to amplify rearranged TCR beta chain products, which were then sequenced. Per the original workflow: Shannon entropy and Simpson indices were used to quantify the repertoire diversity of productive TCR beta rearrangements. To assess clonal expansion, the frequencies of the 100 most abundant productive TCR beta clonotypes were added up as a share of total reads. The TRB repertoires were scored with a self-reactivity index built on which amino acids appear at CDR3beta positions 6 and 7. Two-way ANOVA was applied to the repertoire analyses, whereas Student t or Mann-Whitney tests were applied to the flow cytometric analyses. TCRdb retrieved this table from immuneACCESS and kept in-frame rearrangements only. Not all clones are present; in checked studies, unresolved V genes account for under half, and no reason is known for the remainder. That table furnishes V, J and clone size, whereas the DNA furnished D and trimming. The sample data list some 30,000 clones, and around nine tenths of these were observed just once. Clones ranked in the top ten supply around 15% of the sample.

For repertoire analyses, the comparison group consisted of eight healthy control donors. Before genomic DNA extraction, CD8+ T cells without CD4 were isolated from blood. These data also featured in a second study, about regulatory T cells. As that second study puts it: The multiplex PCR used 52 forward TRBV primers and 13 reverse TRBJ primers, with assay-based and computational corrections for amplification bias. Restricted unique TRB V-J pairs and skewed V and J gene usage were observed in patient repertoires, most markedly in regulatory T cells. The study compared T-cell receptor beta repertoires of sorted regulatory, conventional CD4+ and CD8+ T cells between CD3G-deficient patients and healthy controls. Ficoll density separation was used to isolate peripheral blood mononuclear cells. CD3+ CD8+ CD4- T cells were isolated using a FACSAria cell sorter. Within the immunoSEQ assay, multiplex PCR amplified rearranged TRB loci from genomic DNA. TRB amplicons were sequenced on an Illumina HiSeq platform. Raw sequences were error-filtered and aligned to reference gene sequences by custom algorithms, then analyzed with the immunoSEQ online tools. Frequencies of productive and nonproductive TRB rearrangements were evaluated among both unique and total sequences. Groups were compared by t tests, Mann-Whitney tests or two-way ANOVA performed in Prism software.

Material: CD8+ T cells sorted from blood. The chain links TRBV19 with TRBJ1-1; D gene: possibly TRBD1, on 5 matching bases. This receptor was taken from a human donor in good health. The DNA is TGTGCCAGTAGTACGACAGTGAACACTGAAGCTTTCTTT. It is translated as CASSTTVNTEAFF. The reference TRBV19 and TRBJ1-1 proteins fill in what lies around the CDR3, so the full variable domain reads DGGITQSPKYLFRKEGQNVTLSCEQNLNHDAMYWYRQDPGQGLRLIYYSQIVNDFQKGDIAEGYSVSREKKESFPLTVTSAQKNPTAFYLCASSTTVNTEAFFGQGTRLTVV.